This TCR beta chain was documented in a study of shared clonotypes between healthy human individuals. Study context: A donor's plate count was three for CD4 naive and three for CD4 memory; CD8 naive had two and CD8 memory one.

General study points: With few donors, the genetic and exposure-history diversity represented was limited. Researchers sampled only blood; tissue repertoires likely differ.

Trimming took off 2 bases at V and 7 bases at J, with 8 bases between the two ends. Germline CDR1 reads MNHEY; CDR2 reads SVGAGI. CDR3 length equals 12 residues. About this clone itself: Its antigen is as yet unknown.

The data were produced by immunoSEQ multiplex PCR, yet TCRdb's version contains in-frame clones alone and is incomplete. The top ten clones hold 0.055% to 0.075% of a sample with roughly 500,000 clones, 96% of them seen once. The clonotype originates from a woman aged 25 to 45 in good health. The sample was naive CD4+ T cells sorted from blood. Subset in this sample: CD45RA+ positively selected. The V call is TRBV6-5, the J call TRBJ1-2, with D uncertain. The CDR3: CASSYGGTGYTF. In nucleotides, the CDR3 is TGTGCCAGCAGTTACGGTGGAACTGGCTACACCTTC.